What follows describes a single TCR beta chain. The specificity of this receptor is unknown. No per-base quality is available; no much larger clone lies one base away. Libraries were prepared through the immunoSEQ multiplex PCR assay. As stored in TCRdb, this immuneACCESS dataset retains in-frame rearrangements with V and J assigned. A fraction of the clones does not appear; measured against another copy, unresolved V genes explain less than half of the discrepancy, and the remainder lacks a known reason. Within this sample are tens of thousands of clones, with 91% of them counted one time only. Of the sample, approximately 0.34% is held by the ten largest clones. This sample stems from a study of technical replicates of blood from a few donors (dated by TCRdb to 2016 to 2017). Ends trimmed: V by 7 bases, J by 4 bases; bases unmatched to a gene: 8. The CDR3 has 13 amino acids, counting the end cysteine and phenylalanine. The entry retains the CDR3 DNA only, 39 bases that are in frame from base 1. The germline V gene yields SQVTM for CDR1 and ANQGSEA for CDR2.

The sample was T cells isolated from PBMCs. This clonotype originated in a human donor in good health. Some clones in this sample may be carry-over from other donors' samples. The rearranged segments are TRBV29-1 and TRBJ1-1; 8 central nucleotides agree with TRBD1. The CDR3 corresponds to CSGAGGEATEAFF. DNA sequence: TGCAGCGGGGCAGGGGGCGAGGCCACTGAAGCTTTCTTT.